A single sample is the source of the 10 T cell receptor beta chains below, sequenced in a study of CD8 T cells in Susac syndrome. RNA totalling about 0.5 to 1 ug underwent reverse transcription with random hexamers. Each CDR3 protein gets one entry after TCRdb re-called the immunoSEQ multiplex PCR reads with MiXCR. The data hold 300,000 to 350,000 distinct CDR3 sequences, with about 90% observed a single time. Sequences were obtained from CD4+ T cells from PBMCs. The receptors derive from a human donor with multiple sclerosis.

Turning to this clonotype: The CDR3 carries no conserved terminal phenylalanine or tryptophan, so it likely arises from a read error. The chain uses TRBV30 and TRBJ2-4; D possibly matches TRBD1 or TRBD2 (5 bases each). The CDR3 runs 13 residues. V was pared by 2 bases and J by 5 bases, with 10 bases between. The germline gives CDR1 GTSNPN, CDR2 SVGIG (reference sequence). Written as DNA, the CDR3 is TGTGCCTGGAGTAGAGGGGCTCAAAACATTCAGTACCTC. This sequence encodes CAWSRGAQNIQYL.

This chain joins TRBV5-1 and TRBJ1-1, with a tentative D call TRBD1 (5 bases). The CDR3 runs 17 residues. V was clipped by 2 bases and J by 1 base, with 18 bases between them. The germline V gene encodes CDR1 SGHRS and CDR2 YFSETQ. CDR3 sequence reads: CASSFATATFKNTEAFF. CDR3 sequence (DNA): TGCGCCAGCAGCTTCGCGACAGCAACCTTTAAGAACACTGAAGCTTTCTTT.

As DNA, the CDR3 is TGTGCCAGCAGTGATGGGGGTCCCGTTGGTGAGCAGTTCTTC. Translation gives CASSDGGPVGEQFF. The gene calls are TRBV25-1 and TRBJ2-1, with D perhaps matching TRBD1 or TRBD2 (5 bases each). There are 14 residues in the CDR3. V was shortened by 3 bases and J by 9 bases, with 15 bases between the two germline ends. CDR1 and CDR2 (germline): MGHDK, SYGVNS.

The gene calls are TRBV7-2 and TRBJ2-7, with 9 bases matching TRBD1. The CDR3 spans 14 residues. V shed 0 bases and J 3 bases; nucleotides not matched to a gene: 0. The germline gives CDR1 SGHTA, CDR2 FQGNSA. The CDR3 DNA reads TGTGCCAGCAGCTTAGCGGGACAGGGCTACGAGCAGTACTTC. Amino acid sequence: CASSLAGQGYEQYF.

This clonotype was seen only a few times. Here the CDR3 DNA reads TGCAGCGTTGAAGATCTATACGAGCAGTACTTC. Protein sequence: CSVEDLYEQYF. The chain joins TRBV29-1 to TRBJ2-7, with no clear D. From germline, CDR1 is SQVTM and CDR2 ANQGSEA. V lost 0 bases, J lost 4 bases, and 4 bases lay in between. This CDR3 spans 11 amino acids.

The rearrangement uses TRBV20-1 and TRBJ1-2; TRBD1 might be the D (5 bases). The CDR3 contains 15 residues. With 6 bases removed from V and 5 bases from J, the gap between germline ends came to 22 bases. The V gene's germline CDR1 is DFQATT and CDR2 SNEGSKA (reference sequence). As DNA, the CDR3 is TGCAGTGCCGGCGCCTTCGGGCAGAGGGGTTATGGCTACACCTTC. Its protein product is CSAGAFGQRGYGYTF.

The CDR3 is CASSLKGTSENNEQFF. CDR3 sequence (DNA): TGTGCCAGCAGCTTAAAAGGGACTAGCGAGAACAATGAGCAGTTCTTC. The chain has TRBV7-2 and TRBJ2-1; TRBD2 aligns across 10 bases. Germline V gene sequence: CDR1 SGHTA, CDR2 FQGNSA. Trimming at V came to 2 bases and at J to 5 bases, leaving 6 bases not matched to a gene. This CDR3 spans 16 amino acids.

In this sample, this clonotype turned up a few times. The chain uses TRBV18 and TRBJ2-5; D unresolved. Germline V gene sequence: CDR1 KGHSH, CDR2 LQKENI. The V end was cut by 4 bases, the J end by 4 bases, with 7 bases between. The CDR3 has 12 residues. CDR3 sequence reads: CASSRVGETQYF. The CDR3 nucleotides are TGTGCCAGCTCACGCGTGGGAGAGACCCAGTACTTC.

This clonotype was picked up one time. The genes are TRBV14 and TRBJ1-3; D call uncertain. This CDR3 region has 15 residues. Trimming pared 4 bases from V and 0 bases from J, leaving 10 bases between. The germline V gene has CDR1 SGHDN and CDR2 FVKESK. CDR3 nucleotides: TGTGCCAGCAGCCCCCGTCTTGCCTCTGGAAACACCATATATTTT. Residues: CASSPRLASGNTIYF.

The rearrangement uses TRBV10-3 and TRBJ2-7; tentative D call: TRBD1 (6 bases). Trimming removed 7 bases at V and 9 bases at J, with 22 bases between. CDR3 length: 14 amino acids. Germline V lookup: CDR1 ENHRY, CDR2 SYGVKD. The CDR3 region is CAIMGGTRSLRQYF. CDR3 sequence (DNA): TGTGCCATCATGGGTGGGACACGGAGTTTAAGGCAGTACTTC.